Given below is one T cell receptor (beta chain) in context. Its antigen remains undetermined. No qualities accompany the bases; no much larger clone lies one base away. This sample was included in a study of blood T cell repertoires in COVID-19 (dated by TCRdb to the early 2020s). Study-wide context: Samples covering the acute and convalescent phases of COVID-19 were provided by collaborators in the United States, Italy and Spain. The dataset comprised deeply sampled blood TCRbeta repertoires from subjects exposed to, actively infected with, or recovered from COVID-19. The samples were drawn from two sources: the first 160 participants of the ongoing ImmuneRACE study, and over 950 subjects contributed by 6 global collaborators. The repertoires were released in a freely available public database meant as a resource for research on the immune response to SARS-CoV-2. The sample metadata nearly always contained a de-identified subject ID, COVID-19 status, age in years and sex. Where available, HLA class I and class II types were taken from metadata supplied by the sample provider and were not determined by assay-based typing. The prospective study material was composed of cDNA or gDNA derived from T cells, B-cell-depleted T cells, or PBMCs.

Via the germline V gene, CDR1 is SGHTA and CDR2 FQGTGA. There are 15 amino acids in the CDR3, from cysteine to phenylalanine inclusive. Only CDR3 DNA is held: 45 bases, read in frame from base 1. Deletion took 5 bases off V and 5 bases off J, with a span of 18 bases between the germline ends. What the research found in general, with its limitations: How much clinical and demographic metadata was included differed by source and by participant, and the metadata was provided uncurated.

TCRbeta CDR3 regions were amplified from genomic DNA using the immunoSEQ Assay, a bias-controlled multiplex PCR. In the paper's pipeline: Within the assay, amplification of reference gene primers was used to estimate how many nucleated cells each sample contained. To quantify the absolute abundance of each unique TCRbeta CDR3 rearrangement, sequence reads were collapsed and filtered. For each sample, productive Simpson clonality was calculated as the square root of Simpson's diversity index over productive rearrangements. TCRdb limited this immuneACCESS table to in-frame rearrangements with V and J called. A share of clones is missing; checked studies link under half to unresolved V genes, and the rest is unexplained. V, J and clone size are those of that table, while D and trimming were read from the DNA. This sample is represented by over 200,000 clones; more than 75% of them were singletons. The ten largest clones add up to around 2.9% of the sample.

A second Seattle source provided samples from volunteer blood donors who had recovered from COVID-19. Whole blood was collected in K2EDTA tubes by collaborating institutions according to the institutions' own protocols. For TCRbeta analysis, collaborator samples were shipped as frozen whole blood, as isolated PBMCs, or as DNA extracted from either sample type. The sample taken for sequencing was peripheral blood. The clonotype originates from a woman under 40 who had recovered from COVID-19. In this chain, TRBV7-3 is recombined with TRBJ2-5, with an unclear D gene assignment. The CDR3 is CASSLGPSSWETQYF. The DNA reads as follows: TGTGCCAGCAGCCTTGGGCCGAGCAGTTGGGAGACCCAGTACTTC.